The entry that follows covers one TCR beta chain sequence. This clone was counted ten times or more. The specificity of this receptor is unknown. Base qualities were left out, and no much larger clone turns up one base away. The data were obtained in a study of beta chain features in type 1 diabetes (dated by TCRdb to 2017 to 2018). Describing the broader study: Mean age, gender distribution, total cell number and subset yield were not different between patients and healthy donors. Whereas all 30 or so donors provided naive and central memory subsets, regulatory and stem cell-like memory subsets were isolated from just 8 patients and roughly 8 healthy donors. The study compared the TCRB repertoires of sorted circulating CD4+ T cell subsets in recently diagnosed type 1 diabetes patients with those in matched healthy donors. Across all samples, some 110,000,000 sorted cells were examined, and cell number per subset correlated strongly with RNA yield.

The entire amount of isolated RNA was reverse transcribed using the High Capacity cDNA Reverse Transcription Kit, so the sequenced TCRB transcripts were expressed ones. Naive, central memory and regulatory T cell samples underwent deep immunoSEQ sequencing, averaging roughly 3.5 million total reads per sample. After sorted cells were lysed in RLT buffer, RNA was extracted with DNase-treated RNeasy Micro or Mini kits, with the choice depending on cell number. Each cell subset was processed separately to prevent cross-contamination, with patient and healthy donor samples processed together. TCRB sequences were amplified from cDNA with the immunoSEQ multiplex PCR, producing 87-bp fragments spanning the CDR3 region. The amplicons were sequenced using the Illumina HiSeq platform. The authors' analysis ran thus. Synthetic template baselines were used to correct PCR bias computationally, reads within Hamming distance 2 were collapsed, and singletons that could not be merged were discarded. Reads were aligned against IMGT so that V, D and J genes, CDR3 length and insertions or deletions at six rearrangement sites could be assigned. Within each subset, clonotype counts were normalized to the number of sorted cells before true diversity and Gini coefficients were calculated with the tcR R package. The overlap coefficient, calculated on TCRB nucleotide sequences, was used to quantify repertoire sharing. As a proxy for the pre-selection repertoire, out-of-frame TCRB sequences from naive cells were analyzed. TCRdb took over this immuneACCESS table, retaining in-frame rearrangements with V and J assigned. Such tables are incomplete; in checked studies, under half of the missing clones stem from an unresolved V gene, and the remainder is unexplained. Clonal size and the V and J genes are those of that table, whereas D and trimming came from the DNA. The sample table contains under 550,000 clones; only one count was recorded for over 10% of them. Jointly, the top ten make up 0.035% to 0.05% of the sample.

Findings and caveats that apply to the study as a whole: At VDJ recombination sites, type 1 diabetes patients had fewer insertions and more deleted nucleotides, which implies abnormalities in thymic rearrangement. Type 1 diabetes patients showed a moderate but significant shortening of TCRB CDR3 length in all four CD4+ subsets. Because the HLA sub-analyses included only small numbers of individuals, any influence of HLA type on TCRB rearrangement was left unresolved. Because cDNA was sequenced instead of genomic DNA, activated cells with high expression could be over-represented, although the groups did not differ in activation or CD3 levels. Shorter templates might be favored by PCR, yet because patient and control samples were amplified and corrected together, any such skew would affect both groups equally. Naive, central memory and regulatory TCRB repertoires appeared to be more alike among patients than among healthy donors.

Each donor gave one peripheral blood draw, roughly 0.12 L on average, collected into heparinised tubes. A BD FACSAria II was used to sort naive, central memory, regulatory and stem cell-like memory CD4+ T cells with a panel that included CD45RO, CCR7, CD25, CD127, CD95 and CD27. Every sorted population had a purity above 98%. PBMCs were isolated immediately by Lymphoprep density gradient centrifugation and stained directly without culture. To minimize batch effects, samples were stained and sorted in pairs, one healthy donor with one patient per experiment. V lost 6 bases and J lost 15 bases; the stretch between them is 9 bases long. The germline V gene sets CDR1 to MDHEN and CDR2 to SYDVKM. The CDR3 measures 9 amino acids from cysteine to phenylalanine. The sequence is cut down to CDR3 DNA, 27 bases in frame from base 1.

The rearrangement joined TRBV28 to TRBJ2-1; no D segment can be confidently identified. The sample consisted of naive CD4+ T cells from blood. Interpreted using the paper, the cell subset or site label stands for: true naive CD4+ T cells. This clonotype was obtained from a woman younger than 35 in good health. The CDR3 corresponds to CASRSARFF. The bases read TGTGCCAGCAGGTCGGCCCGGTTCTTC.